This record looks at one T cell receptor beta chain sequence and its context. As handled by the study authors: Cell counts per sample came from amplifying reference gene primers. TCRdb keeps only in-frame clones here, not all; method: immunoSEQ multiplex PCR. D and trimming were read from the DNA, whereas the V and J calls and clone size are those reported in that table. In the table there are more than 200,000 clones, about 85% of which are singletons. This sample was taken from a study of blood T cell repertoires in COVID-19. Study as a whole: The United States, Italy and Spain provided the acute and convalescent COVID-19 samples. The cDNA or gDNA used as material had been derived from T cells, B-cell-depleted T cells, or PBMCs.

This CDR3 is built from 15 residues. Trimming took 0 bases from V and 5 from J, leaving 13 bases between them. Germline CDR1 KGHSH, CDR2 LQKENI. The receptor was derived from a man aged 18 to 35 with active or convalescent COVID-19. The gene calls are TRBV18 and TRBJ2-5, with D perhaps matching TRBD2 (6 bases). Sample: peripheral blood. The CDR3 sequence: CASSPPGNGGETQYF. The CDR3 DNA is TGTGCCAGCTCACCACCGGGAAACGGGGGTGAGACCCAGTACTTC.